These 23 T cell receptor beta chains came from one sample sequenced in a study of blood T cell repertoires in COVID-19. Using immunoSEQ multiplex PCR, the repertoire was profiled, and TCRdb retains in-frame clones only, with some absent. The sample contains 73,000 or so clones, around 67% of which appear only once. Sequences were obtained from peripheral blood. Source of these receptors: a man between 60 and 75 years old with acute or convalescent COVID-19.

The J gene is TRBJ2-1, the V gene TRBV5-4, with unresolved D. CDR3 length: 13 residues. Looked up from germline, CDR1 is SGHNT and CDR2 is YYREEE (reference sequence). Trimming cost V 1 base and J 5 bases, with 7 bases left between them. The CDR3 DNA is TGTGCCAGCAGCTTGAGCCAAAACAATGAGCAGTTCTTC. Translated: CASSLSQNNEQFF.

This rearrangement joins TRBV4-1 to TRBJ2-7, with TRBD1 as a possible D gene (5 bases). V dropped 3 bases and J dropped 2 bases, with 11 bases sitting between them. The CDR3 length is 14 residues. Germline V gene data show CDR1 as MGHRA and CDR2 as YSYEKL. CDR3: CASSHPLGAYEQYF. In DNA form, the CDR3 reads TGCGCCAGCAGCCATCCCTTAGGGGCCTACGAGCAGTACTTC.

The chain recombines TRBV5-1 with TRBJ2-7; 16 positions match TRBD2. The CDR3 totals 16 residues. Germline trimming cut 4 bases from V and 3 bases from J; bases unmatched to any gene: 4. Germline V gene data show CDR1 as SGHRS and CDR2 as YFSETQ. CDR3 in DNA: TGCGCCAGCAGCCCCGGGACTAGCGGGAGGGTCTACGAGCAGTACTTC. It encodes CASSPGTSGRVYEQYF. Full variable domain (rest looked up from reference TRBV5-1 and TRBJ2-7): KAGVTQTPRYLIKTRGQQVTLSCSPISGHRSVSWYQQTPGQGLQFLFEYFSETQRNKGNFPGRFSGRQFSNSRSEMNVSTLELGDSALYLCASSPGTSGRVYEQYFGPGTRLTVT.

The CDR3 loop is CASSYKGGFGNTIYF. As DNA, the CDR3 is TGTGCCAGCAGTTACAAGGGAGGGTTCGGAAACACCATATATTTT. The V and J genes are TRBV6-2 or TRBV6-3 and TRBJ1-3; D unclear. The CDR3 runs 15 residues. The germline V and J ends were trimmed by 2 bases and 4 bases, with 12 bases remaining between them. Germline V CDR1 and CDR2: MNHEY, SVGEGT.

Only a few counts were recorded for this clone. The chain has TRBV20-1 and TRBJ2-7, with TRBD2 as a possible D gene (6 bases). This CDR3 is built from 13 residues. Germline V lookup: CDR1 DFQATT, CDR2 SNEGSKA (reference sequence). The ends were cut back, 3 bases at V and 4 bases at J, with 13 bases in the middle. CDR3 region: CSASHGSGYEQYF. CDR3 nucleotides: TGCAGTGCTAGTCACGGGAGTGGGTACGAGCAGTACTTC.

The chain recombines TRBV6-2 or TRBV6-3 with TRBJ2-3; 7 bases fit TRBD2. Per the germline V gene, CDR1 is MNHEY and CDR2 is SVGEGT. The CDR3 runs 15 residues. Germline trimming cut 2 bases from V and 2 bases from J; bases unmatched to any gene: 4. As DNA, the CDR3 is TGTGCCAGCAGTTACGCGGGGGACCCCACAGATACGCAGTATTTT. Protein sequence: CASSYAGDPTDTQYF.

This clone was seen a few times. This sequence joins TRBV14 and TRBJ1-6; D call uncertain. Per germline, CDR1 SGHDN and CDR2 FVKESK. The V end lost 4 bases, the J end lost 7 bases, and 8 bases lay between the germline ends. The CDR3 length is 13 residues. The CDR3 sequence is CASSRDTNSPLHF. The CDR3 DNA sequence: TGTGCCAGCAGCCGCGACACCAATTCACCCCTCCACTTT.

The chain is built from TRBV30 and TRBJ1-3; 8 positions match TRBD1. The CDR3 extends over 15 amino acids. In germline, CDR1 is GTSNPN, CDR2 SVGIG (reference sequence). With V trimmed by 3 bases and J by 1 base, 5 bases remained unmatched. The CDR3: CAWSQGAFSGNTIYF. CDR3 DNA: TGTGCCTGGAGCCAGGGGGCGTTTTCTGGAAACACCATATATTTT.

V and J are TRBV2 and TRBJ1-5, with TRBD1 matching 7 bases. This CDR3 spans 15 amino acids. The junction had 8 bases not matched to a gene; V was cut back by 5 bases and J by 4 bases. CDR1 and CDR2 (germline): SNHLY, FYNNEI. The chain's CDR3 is CASSPGQVGNQPQHF. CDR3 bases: TGTGCCAGCAGTCCCGGACAGGTTGGAAATCAGCCCCAGCATTTT.

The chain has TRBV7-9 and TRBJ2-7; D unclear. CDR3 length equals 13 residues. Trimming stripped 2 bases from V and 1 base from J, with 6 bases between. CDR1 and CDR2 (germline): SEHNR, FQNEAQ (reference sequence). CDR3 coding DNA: TGTGCCAGCAGCTTAAGCGTATCCTACGAGCAGTACTTC. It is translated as CASSLSVSYEQYF.

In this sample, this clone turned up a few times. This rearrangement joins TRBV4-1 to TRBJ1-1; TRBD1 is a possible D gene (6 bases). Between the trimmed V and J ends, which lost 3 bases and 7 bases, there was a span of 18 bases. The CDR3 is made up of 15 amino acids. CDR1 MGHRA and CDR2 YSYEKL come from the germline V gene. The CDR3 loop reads CASSQGRGRQDEAFF. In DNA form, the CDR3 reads TGCGCCAGCAGCCAGGGACGGGGCCGACAGGATGAAGCTTTCTTT.

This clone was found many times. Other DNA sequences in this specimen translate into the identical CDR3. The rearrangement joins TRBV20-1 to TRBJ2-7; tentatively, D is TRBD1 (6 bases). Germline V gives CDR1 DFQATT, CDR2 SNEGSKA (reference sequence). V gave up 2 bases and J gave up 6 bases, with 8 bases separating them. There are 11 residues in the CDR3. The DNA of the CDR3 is TGCAGTGCTAGAATGGGGGCCGAGCAGTACTTC. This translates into CSARMGAEQYF.

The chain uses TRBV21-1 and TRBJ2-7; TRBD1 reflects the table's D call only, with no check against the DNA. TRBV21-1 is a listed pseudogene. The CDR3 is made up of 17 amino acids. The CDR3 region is CASSPTTGRQGQDEQYV. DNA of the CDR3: TGTGCCAGCAGCCCGACGACCGGACGACAGGGGCAGGACGAGCAGTACGTC.

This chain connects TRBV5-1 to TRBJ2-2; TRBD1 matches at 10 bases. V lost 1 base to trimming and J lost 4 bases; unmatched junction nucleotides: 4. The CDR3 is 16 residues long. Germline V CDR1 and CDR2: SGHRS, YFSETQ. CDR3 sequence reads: CASSLSGTGVTGELFF. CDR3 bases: TGCGCCAGCAGCTTGTCTGGGACAGGGGTCACCGGGGAGCTGTTTTTT.

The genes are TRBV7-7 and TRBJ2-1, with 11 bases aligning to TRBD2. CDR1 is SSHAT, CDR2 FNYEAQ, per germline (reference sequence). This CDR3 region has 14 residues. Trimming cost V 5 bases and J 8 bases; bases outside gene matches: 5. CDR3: CASSQGLADDEQFF. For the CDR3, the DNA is TGTGCCAGCAGCCAGGGACTAGCGGACGATGAGCAGTTCTTC.

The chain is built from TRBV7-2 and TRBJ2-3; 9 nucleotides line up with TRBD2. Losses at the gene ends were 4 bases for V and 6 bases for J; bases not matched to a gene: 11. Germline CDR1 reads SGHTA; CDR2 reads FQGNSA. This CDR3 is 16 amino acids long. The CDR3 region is CASSSEAGGRADTQYF. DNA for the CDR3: TGTGCCAGCAGCTCGGAAGCGGGGGGTAGGGCGGATACGCAGTATTTT.

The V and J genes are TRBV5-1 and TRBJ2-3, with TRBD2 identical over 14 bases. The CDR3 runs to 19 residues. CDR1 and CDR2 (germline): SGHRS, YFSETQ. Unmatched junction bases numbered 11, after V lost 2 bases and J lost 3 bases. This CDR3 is CASSFSGTSGGRSTDTQYF. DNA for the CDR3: TGCGCCAGCAGCTTTTCCGGGACTAGCGGGGGTAGGAGTACAGATACGCAGTATTTT.

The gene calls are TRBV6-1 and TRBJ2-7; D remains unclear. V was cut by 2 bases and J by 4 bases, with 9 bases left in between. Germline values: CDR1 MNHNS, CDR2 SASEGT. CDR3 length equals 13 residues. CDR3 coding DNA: TGTGCCAGCAGTGAATTCCCGGGTTACGAGCAGTACGTC. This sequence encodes CASSEFPGYEQYV.

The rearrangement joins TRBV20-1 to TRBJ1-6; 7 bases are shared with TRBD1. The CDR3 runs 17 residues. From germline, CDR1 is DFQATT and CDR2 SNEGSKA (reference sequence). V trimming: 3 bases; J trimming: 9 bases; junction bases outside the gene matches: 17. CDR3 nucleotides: TGCAGTGCTAGTTTTGGATCAGGGGGTCGAGCCGGTTCACCCCTCCACTTT. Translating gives CSASFGSGGRAGSPLHF.

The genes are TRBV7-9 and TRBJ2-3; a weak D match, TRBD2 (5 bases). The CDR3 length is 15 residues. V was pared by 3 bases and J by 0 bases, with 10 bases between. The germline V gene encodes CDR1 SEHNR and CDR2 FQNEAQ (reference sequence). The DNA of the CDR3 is TGTGCCAGCAGCTTGTTGGACTCTAGCACAGATACGCAGTATTTT. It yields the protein CASSLLDSSTDTQYF.

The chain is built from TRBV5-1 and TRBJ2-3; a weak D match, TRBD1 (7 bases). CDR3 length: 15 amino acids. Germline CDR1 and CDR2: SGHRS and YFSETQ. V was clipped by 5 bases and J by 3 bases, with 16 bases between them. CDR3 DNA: TGCGCCAGCAGAGACAGGGTGGGGAGGACAGATACGCAGTATTTT. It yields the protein CASRDRVGRTDTQYF.

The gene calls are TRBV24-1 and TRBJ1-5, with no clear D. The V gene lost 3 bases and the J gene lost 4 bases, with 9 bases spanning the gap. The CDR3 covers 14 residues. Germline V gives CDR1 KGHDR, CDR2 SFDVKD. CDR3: CATSDPLTNQPQHF. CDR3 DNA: TGTGCCACCAGTGATCCACTCACGAATCAGCCCCAGCATTTT.

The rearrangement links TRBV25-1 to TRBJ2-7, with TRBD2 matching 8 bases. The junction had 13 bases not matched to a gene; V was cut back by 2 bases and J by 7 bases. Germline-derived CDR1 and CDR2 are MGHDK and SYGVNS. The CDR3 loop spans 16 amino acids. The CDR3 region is CASSENPPAGACEQYF. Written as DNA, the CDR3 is TGTGCCAGCAGTGAAAACCCCCCAGCGGGGGCCTGTGAGCAGTACTTC.